Listed below are T cell receptor beta chains from one sample, sequenced in a study of blood T cell repertoires in COVID-19. Data came from immunoSEQ multiplex PCR; TCRdb stores just in-frame clones and leaves some out. The table shows around 240,000 clones, with about nine tenths occurring only once. The sample consisted of PBMCs or T cells enriched from blood (not recorded which). These receptor sequences come from a man aged 50 to 59 who had been exposed to COVID-19. Each CDR3 is given with its conserved first and last residue. The D gene is left open where the match is weak. Some rows have no size entry. The others give once, few or many, or a class for an expanded clone.

d_gene: TRBD1
abundance: .
v_gene: TRBV5-4
j_gene: TRBJ1-6
CDR3aa: CASSSRTGWNSPLHF
CDR3nt: TGTGCCAGCAGCTCCCGGACAGGGTGGAATTCACCCCTCCACTTT

d_gene: TRBD1
abundance: .
v_gene: TRBV6-4
j_gene: TRBJ1-5
CDR3aa: CASSLGQGNKQVDQPQHF
CDR3nt: TGTGCCAGCAGTCTGGGACAGGGAAATAAGCAGGTCGATCAGCCCCAGCATTTT

d_gene: .
abundance: .
v_gene: TRBV18
j_gene: TRBJ2-1
CDR3aa: CASSGVKRDYNEQFF
CDR3nt: TGTGCCAGCTCAGGTGTGAAGAGGGACTACAATGAGCAGTTCTTC

d_gene: TRBD1
abundance: .
v_gene: TRBV11-1
j_gene: TRBJ1-1
CDR3aa: CASSLQGAMNTEAFF
CDR3nt: TGTGCCAGCAGCCTCCAGGGGGCTATGAACACTGAAGCTTTCTTT

d_gene: TRBD1
abundance: .
v_gene: TRBV5-1
j_gene: TRBJ2-7
CDR3aa: CASSLNMGQGHEQYF
CDR3nt: TGCGCCAGCAGCTTGAATATGGGACAGGGCCACGAGCAGTACTTC

d_gene: .
abundance: .
v_gene: TRBV4-2
j_gene: TRBJ1-5
CDR3aa: CASSQSDAYQPQHF
CDR3nt: TGTGCCAGCAGCCAAAGCGATGCGTATCAGCCCCAGCATTTT

d_gene: TRBD1
abundance: .
v_gene: TRBV27
j_gene: TRBJ2-7
CDR3aa: CASSPWDRGMRQYF
CDR3nt: TGTGCCAGCAGTCCCTGGGACAGGGGAATGAGGCAGTACTTC

d_gene: .
abundance: .
v_gene: TRBV6-1
j_gene: TRBJ1-2
CDR3aa: CASSDGTYLGYTF
CDR3nt: TGTGCCAGCAGTGACGGGACATATTTAGGCTACACCTTC

d_gene: .
abundance: .
v_gene: TRBV11-2
j_gene: TRBJ2-1
CDR3aa: CASSLVLRGLAYNEQFF
CDR3nt: TGTGCCAGCAGCTTAGTGTTGCGGGGGCTTGCCTACAATGAGCAGTTCTTC

d_gene: .
abundance: .
v_gene: TRBV4-1
j_gene: TRBJ1-1
CDR3aa: CASSQEGQGDLTEAFF
CDR3nt: TGCGCCAGCAGCCAAGAGGGTCAGGGCGACCTCACTGAAGCTTTCTTT

d_gene: .
abundance: .
v_gene: TRBV5-1
j_gene: TRBJ2-1
CDR3aa: CASSLVRSNNNEQFF
CDR3nt: TGCGCCAGCAGCTTGGTCAGGTCAAATAACAATGAGCAGTTCTTC

d_gene: TRBD1
abundance: .
v_gene: TRBV12-5
j_gene: TRBJ2-1
CDR3aa: CASGVGTGSYNEQFF
CDR3nt: TGTGCTAGTGGTGTCGGGACAGGCTCCTACAATGAGCAGTTCTTC

d_gene: TRBD1
abundance: once
v_gene: TRBV28
j_gene: TRBJ1-2
CDR3aa: CASSIADRVHGYTF
CDR3nt: TGTGCCAGCAGTATCGCGGACAGGGTTCATGGCTACACCTTC

d_gene: .
abundance: once
v_gene: TRBV25-1
j_gene: TRBJ2-7
CDR3aa: CASSEHHRVREQYF
CDR3nt: TGTGCCAGCAGTGAACACCACAGGGTACGGGAGCAGTACTTC

d_gene: TRBD1
abundance: once
v_gene: TRBV5-1
j_gene: TRBJ1-2
CDR3aa: CASKPGTGPFSGYTF
CDR3nt: TGCGCCAGCAAACCCGGGACAGGGCCCTTCTCTGGCTACACCTTC

d_gene: .
abundance: once
v_gene: TRBV15
j_gene: TRBJ1-2
CDR3aa: CATSQGTNYGYTF
CDR3nt: TGTGCCACCAGCCAGGGAACTAACTATGGCTACACCTTC

d_gene: .
abundance: .
v_gene: TRBV28
j_gene: TRBJ1-2
CDR3aa: CASSSAGGYNGYTF
CDR3nt: TGTGCCAGCAGTTCCGCGGGGGGCTATAATGGCTACACCTTC

d_gene: .
abundance: .
v_gene: TRBV2
j_gene: TRBJ2-3
CDR3aa: CASRRDTSTDTQYF
CDR3nt: TGTGCCAGCAGGAGGGACACCAGCACAGATACGCAGTATTTT

d_gene: TRBD1
abundance: few
v_gene: TRBV28
j_gene: TRBJ1-2
CDR3aa: CASSGQVVYGYTF
CDR3nt: TGTGCCAGCAGTGGACAGGTCGTCTATGGCTACACCTTC

d_gene: .
abundance: .
v_gene: TRBV9
j_gene: TRBJ2-5
CDR3aa: CASSAGSQETQYF
CDR3nt: TGTGCCAGCAGCGCCGGGAGTCAAGAGACCCAGTACTTC

d_gene: .
abundance: .
v_gene: TRBV5-4
j_gene: TRBJ2-1
CDR3aa: CASSLRLAAPDEQFF
CDR3nt: TGTGCCAGCAGCTTGAGGCTAGCCGCGCCCGATGAGCAGTTCTTC

d_gene: TRBD2
abundance: once
v_gene: TRBV7-2
j_gene: TRBJ2-2
CDR3aa: CASSLRRGAVTGELFF
CDR3nt: TGTGCCAGCTCCCTTAGGCGGGGGGCGGTCACCGGGGAGCTGTTTTTT

d_gene: TRBD2
abundance: once
v_gene: TRBV5-1
j_gene: TRBJ2-3
CDR3aa: CASSWTWTSGRKSTDTQYF
CDR3nt: TGCGCCAGCAGCTGGACCTGGACTAGCGGGAGGAAGAGCACAGATACGCAGTATTTT

d_gene: TRBD1
abundance: .
v_gene: TRBV6-5
j_gene: TRBJ1-2
CDR3aa: CASSLGQGDYGYTF
CDR3nt: TGTGCCAGCAGTCTCGGACAGGGAGACTATGGCTACACCTTC

d_gene: .
abundance: .
v_gene: TRBV7-8
j_gene: TRBJ1-2
CDR3aa: CASSLDLNRDRYGYTF
CDR3nt: TGTGCCAGCAGCTTAGATTTGAACAGGGACCGCTATGGCTACACCTTC

d_gene: .
abundance: .
v_gene: TRBV27
j_gene: TRBJ2-5
CDR3aa: CASSSHRPWGAALQETQYF
CDR3nt: TGTGCCAGCAGTTCCCACCGGCCTTGGGGAGCGGCCCTCCAAGAGACCCAGTACTTC

d_gene: .
abundance: few
v_gene: TRBV5-8
j_gene: TRBJ2-1
CDR3aa: CASRRTVSSYNEQFF
CDR3nt: TGTGCCAGCAGGCGGACAGTCAGCTCCTACAATGAGCAGTTCTTC

d_gene: .
abundance: .
v_gene: TRBV29-1
j_gene: TRBJ1-1
CDR3aa: CSVVPRQDTEAFF
CDR3nt: TGCAGCGTTGTCCCTCGGCAGGACACTGAAGCTTTCTTT

d_gene: .
abundance: .
v_gene: TRBV2
j_gene: TRBJ2-3
CDR3aa: CASSDQGVRIPGGQDTQYF
CDR3nt: TGTGCCAGCAGTGACCAGGGGGTACGAATCCCGGGAGGGCAAGATACGCAGTATTTT

d_gene: .
abundance: .
v_gene: TRBV11-3
j_gene: TRBJ2-1
CDR3aa: CASSLASSYNEQFF
CDR3nt: TGTGCCAGCAGCTTAGCCAGCTCCTACAATGAGCAGTTCTTC

d_gene: .
abundance: .
v_gene: TRBV14
j_gene: TRBJ1-2
CDR3aa: CASSQTGGYTF
CDR3nt: TGTGCCAGCAGCCAAACAGGTGGCTACACCTTC

d_gene: .
abundance: .
v_gene: TRBV19
j_gene: TRBJ2-3
CDR3aa: CANTAADTQYF
CDR3nt: TGTGCCAACACCGCAGCAGATACGCAGTATTTT

d_gene: .
abundance: once
v_gene: TRBV27
j_gene: TRBJ1-2
CDR3aa: CASSLSRGSVYGYTF
CDR3nt: TGTGCCAGCAGTTTGTCTAGGGGCTCCGTCTATGGCTACACCTTC

d_gene: .
abundance: .
v_gene: TRBV9
j_gene: TRBJ1-2
CDR3aa: CASTFDRFGGYTF
CDR3nt: TGTGCCAGCACCTTCGACAGGTTTGGTGGCTACACCTTC

d_gene: .
abundance: .
v_gene: TRBV5-1
j_gene: TRBJ2-1
CDR3aa: CASSLVPGSAYNEQFF
CDR3nt: TGCGCCAGCAGCTTGGTCCCCGGGAGCGCCTACAATGAGCAGTTCTTC

d_gene: .
abundance: .
v_gene: TRBV10-1
j_gene: TRBJ1-1
CDR3aa: CASSAELPLTEAFF
CDR3nt: TGCGCCAGCAGTGCCGAACTACCCTTGACTGAAGCTTTCTTT

d_gene: TRBD2
abundance: .
v_gene: TRBV14
j_gene: TRBJ2-1
CDR3aa: CASSLWGLAKLNEQFF
CDR3nt: TGTGCCAGCAGCCTCTGGGGACTAGCGAAGTTAAATGAGCAGTTCTTC